Each of the 8 T cell receptor beta chains below was sequenced from the same sample in a study of CD8 T cells in Susac syndrome. The RNA input was roughly 0.45 to 1 ug, and it was reverse transcribed with random hexamers. From the immunoSEQ multiplex PCR reads, TCRdb called clonotypes with MiXCR, one entry per CDR3 protein. The repertoire holds fewer than 200,000 distinct CDR3 sequences, with approximately 93% as singletons. The sample consisted of CD4+ T cells from PBMCs. All receptors come from a human donor in good health.

The V call is TRBV4-2, the J call TRBJ2-5, with D uncertain. The CDR3 has 13 amino acids. Deletions cut 4 bases from V and 3 bases from J, with 9 bases between. Germline loops: CDR1 LGHNA, CDR2 YNFKEQ. CDR3 residues: CASSRLDEETQYF. The CDR3 nucleotides read TGTGCCAGCAGCCGTCTAGACGAAGAGACCCAGTACTTC.

J is TRBJ2-5 and V is TRBV7-2, with unresolved D. The length of the CDR3 is 15 residues. Germline CDR1 and CDR2: SGHTA and FQGNSA. V lost 1 base to trimming and J lost 5 bases, with 14 bases between them. CDR3 sequence (DNA): TGTGCCAGCAGCTTAGTGGCCCCTGGCGCCGAGACCCAGTACTTC. Translation gives CASSLVAPGAETQYF. The complete variable domain, with remaining parts taken from reference TRBV7-2 and TRBJ2-5, reads GAGVSQSPSNKVTEKGKDVELRCDPISGHTALYWYRQSLGQGLEFLIYFQGNSAPDKSGLPSDRFSAERTGGSVSTLTIQRTQQEDSAVYLCASSLVAPGAETQYFGPGTRLLVL.

This chain uses TRBV20-1 with TRBJ2-2, with TRBD1 identical over 7 bases. The V and J ends lost 6 bases and 4 bases, in that order; junction bases with no gene match: 8. CDR1 DFQATT and CDR2 SNEGSKA come from the germline V gene (reference sequence). This CDR3 is built from 14 residues. The CDR3 coding sequence is TGCAGTGCCCGAGGGCCAGGGGGCACCGGGGAGCTGTTTTTT. Protein sequence: CSARGPGGTGELFF.

V and J are TRBV18 and TRBJ2-7, with D hard to call. The CDR3 sequence is 14 residues long. From germline, CDR1 is KGHSH and CDR2 LQKENI. V dropped 4 bases and J dropped 0 bases, with 10 bases sitting between them. The CDR3: CASSQSRGSYEQYV. DNA for the CDR3: TGTGCCAGCTCACAGTCCCGAGGCTCCTACGAGCAGTACGTC.

V and J are TRBV7-9 and TRBJ1-2; D unclear. The CDR3 loop spans 12 amino acids. Germline V gene data show CDR1 as SEHNR and CDR2 as FQNEAQ (reference sequence). V was pared by 5 bases and J by 6 bases, with 10 bases between. The CDR3 sequence is CASSVSTHGYTF. The CDR3 bases are TGTGCCAGCAGCGTCAGCACCCATGGCTACACCTTC.

CDR3 protein: CASRGTPYEQYF. In DNA form, the CDR3 reads TGTGCCAGCAGGGGGACTCCTTACGAGCAGTACTTC. The V and J genes are TRBV28 and TRBJ2-7, with D perhaps matching TRBD2 (6 bases). This CDR3 has 12 amino acids. The V gene's germline CDR1 is MDHEN and CDR2 SYDVKM. V lost 6 bases and J 4 bases, leaving 10 bases between the germline ends.

The rearrangement links TRBV30 to TRBJ2-2; 9 bases agree with TRBD2. The germline V gene has CDR1 GTSNPN and CDR2 SVGIG (reference sequence). The CDR3 length is 13 residues. The CDR3 region has the DNA TGTGCGTCGGCGGGGGGGCAAACCGGGGAGCTGTTTTTT. Its protein product is CASAGGQTGELFF.

The rearrangement links TRBV7-9 to TRBJ1-3; TRBD1 might be the D (6 bases). Trimming stripped 5 bases from V and 4 bases from J, with 24 bases between. The CDR3 is 18 residues long. Germline loops: CDR1 SEHNR, CDR2 FQNEAQ (reference sequence). CDR3 nucleotides: TGTGCCAGCAGCCCCTTCCGGGACATGAAGCCACGGGGAAACACCATATATTTT. Its protein is CASSPFRDMKPRGNTIYF.